This TCR beta chain was observed in a study of response to subunit inactivated influenza vaccine. The study's findings and limits: It was the authors' suggestion that each seasonal influenza vaccination recruits few new T cells.

TCRdb recomputed calls from the RT-PCR reads with MiXCR, one row per CDR3 protein. The table lists 500,000 to 600,000 distinct CDR3 sequences, 16% of them singletons. Deletions cut 7 bases from V and 0 bases from J, with 10 bases between. This CDR3 comprises 14 residues. CDR1 and CDR2 from the germline V gene are ENHRY and SYGVKD. Comments on this clonotype: What it recognizes is unknown.

The rearrangement joins TRBV10-3 to TRBJ2-4; D ambiguous. The source was CD4+ T cells sorted from PBMCs, collected 23 months after vaccination. The sequence derives from a man aged 45 to 75 who received an inactivated influenza vaccine. The CDR3 loop reads CAIILLLAKNIQYF. In DNA form, the CDR3 reads TGTGCCATCATCCTACTGTTAGCCAAAAACATTCAGTACTTC.